The clone carrying this TCR beta chain appeared a single time. The data were taken from a study of blood T cell repertoires in COVID-19. The data were produced by immunoSEQ multiplex PCR, yet TCRdb's version contains in-frame clones alone and is incomplete. This sample yields 210,000 or so clones, of which 80% to 90% are seen a single time; 10% belongs to the top ten. Germline CDR1 and CDR2: LNHNV and YYDKDF (reference sequence). The CDR3 contains 14 residues. V dropped 0 bases and J dropped 2 bases, with 5 bases sitting between them. The sequenced material came from peripheral blood. The V and J genes are TRBV15 and TRBJ1-3; no reliable D call. The origin of this receptor is a woman aged 80 or over with acute or convalescent COVID-19. The DNA of the CDR3 is TGTGCCACCAGCAGAGATCTTCCTGGAAACACCATATATTTT. Translating gives CATSRDLPGNTIYF. The whole variable domain, remainder taken from reference TRBV15 and TRBJ1-3, is DAMVIQNPRYQVTQFGKPVTLSCSQTLNHNVMYWYQQKSSQAPKLLFHYYDKDFNNEADTPDNFQSRRPNTSFCFLDIRSPGLGDTAMYLCATSRDLPGNTIYFGEGSWLTVV.